The 23 T cell receptor beta chains below all came from one sample that was sequenced in a study of T-cell reconstitution after alpha-beta-depleted transplantation in children. The TCRbeta library incorporated unique molecular identifiers. One entry per CDR3 protein, called by TCRdb with MiXCR from the PCR reads. The sample yields a few hundred thousand distinct CDR3 sequences, approximately 9.9% seen once. Sequencing used PBMCs from the stem cell graft donor, obtained from the stem cell graft. Receptors originate from a human donor who donated a stem cell graft to a child with SCID.

This clonotype was picked up many times. The chain recombines TRBV24-1 with TRBJ2-3, with 7 nucleotides matching TRBD1. The germline gives CDR1 KGHDR, CDR2 SFDVKD. The V and J ends lost 1 base and 0 bases, in that order; junction bases with no gene match: 15. The CDR3 spans 20 residues. This chain's CDR3 is CATSDFLTGSDSASTDTQYF. In nucleotides, the CDR3 is TGTGCCACCAGTGATTTCCTGACAGGGAGCGACTCCGCTAGCACAGATACGCAGTATTTT.

This clonotype was detected ten times or more. The J gene is TRBJ1-2, the V gene TRBV3-1; D call uncertain. From germline, CDR1 is LGHDT and CDR2 YNNKEL (reference sequence). CDR3 size: 14 residues. Trimming removed 5 bases from V and 2 bases from J, with 12 bases in between. CDR3 residues: CASSAQVNNYGYTF. Written as DNA, the CDR3 is TGTGCCAGCAGCGCTCAGGTTAACAACTATGGCTACACCTTC.

This clonotype was seen at least ten times. The rearrangement joins TRBV4-3 to TRBJ1-1; D remains ambiguous. The V end was cut by 1 base, the J end by 0 bases, with 15 bases between. CDR1 LGHNA and CDR2 YSLEER come from the germline V gene. The CDR3 loop spans 17 amino acids. The CDR3 DNA sequence: TGCGCCAGCAGCCAAGGCGTGGGCGAGGGCCTGAACACTGAAGCTTTCTTT. Translating it yields CASSQGVGEGLNTEAFF.

This clonotype was detected many times. The chain links TRBV7-3 to TRBJ2-3; D remains ambiguous. The V end lost 3 bases, the J end lost 9 bases, and 16 bases lay between the germline ends. Germline-derived CDR1 and CDR2 are SGHTA and FQGTGA. CDR3 length equals 14 residues. The CDR3 coding sequence is TGTGCCAGCAGCTTTCTCAGAAAGGGTGACACGCAGTATTTT. Its protein product is CASSFLRKGDTQYF. Filled out from reference TRBV7-3 and TRBJ2-3, the complete variable domain reads GAGVSQTPSNKVTEKGKYVELRCDPISGHTALYWYRQSLGQGPEFLIYFQGTGAADDSGLPNDRFFAVRPEGSVSTLKIQRTERGDSAVYLCASSFLRKGDTQYFGPGTRLTVL.

Many counts were recorded for this clonotype. The genes are TRBV19 and TRBJ1-1; D is possibly TRBD1 (5 bases). The ends were cut back, 3 bases at V and 5 bases at J, with 16 bases in the middle. The CDR3 runs 15 residues. Germline lookup yields CDR1 LNHDA and CDR2 SQIVND (reference sequence). The CDR3 loop is CASSMDRGVGTEAFF. The CDR3 nucleotides are TGTGCCAGTAGTATGGATCGGGGGGTAGGGACTGAAGCTTTCTTT.

This clonotype was found many times. V gene TRBV3-1 combines with J gene TRBJ1-2; the D is unclear. Trimming took 1 base from V and 3 from J, leaving 9 bases between them. Germline V gene sequence: CDR1 LGHDT, CDR2 YNNKEL (reference sequence). CDR3 length: 14 amino acids. CDR3 DNA: TGTGCCAGCAGCCAAGGGACCAGGTACTATGGCTACACCTTC. This sequence encodes CASSQGTRYYGYTF.

This clonotype was seen at least ten times. One end of the junction fails to match germline, which may point to a read error. J is TRBJ1-5 and V is TRBV12-3 or TRBV12-4, with D maybe TRBD1 (6 bases). There are 16 residues in the CDR3. In DNA form, the CDR3 reads TGTGCCAGCGGTTTAGGGGGTGGTCGTAGCAATCAGCCCCAGCATTTT. Amino acid sequence: CASGLGGGRSNQPQHF.

There are many counts of this clonotype. This chain uses TRBV12-3 or TRBV12-4 with TRBJ2-2; D is unclear. The germline V and J ends were trimmed by 5 bases and 1 base, with 14 bases remaining between them. The CDR3 has 16 residues. This CDR3 is CASSPSTALNTGELFF. Here the CDR3 DNA reads TGTGCCAGCAGTCCCAGCACGGCCCTGAACACCGGGGAGCTGTTTTTT.

In its sample, this clonotype was seen many times. The rearrangement joins TRBV7-8 to TRBJ2-5, with TRBD2 matching over 14 bases. The CDR3 loop spans 16 amino acids. Germline CDR1 reads SGHVS; CDR2 reads FQNEAQ. Germline trimming cut 5 bases from V and 2 bases from J; bases unmatched to any gene: 4. CDR3 region: CASSARLAGGQETQYF. For the CDR3, the DNA is TGTGCCAGCAGCGCCCGACTAGCGGGGGGGCAAGAGACCCAGTACTTC. Full variable domain (remainder filled in from reference TRBV7-8 and TRBJ2-5): GAGVSQSPRYKVAKRGQDVALRCDPISGHVSLFWYQQALGQGPEFLTYFQNEAQLDKSGLPSDRFFAERPEGSVSTLKIQRTQQEDSAVYLCASSARLAGGQETQYFGPGTRLLVL.

This clonotype was recorded at least ten times. The chain couples TRBV3-1 to TRBJ1-1, with 7 bases aligning to TRBD1. With 0 bases clipped from V and 1 base from J, the junction kept 2 bases outside the gene matches. From germline, CDR1 is LGHDT and CDR2 YNNKEL (reference sequence). The CDR3 runs 15 residues. The CDR3 DNA reads TGTGCCAGCAGCCAAGATAACAGGGGGAACACTGAAGCTTTCTTT. This codes for CASSQDNRGNTEAFF.

This clonotype was counted many times. V and J are TRBV20-1 and TRBJ1-2; D uncertain. Germline assignment: CDR1 DFQATT and CDR2 SNEGSKA (reference sequence). The ends were cut back, 4 bases at V and 3 bases at J, with 12 bases in the middle. The CDR3 consists of 13 residues. The CDR3: CSATAGRDYGYTF. The CDR3, as DNA: TGCAGTGCTACCGCCGGCAGAGACTATGGCTACACCTTC.

This clonotype has ten or more counts. The chain has TRBV12-3 or TRBV12-4 and TRBJ2-7, with a weak D call TRBD1 (5 bases). The CDR3 runs to 13 residues. V lost 4 bases and J 5 bases, leaving 12 bases between the germline ends. The CDR3 sequence is CASSSTDRDEQYF. The CDR3 coding sequence is TGTGCCAGCAGTTCGACAGACCGGGACGAGCAGTACTTC.

At least ten counts were recorded for this clonotype. The CDR3 coding sequence is TGTGCCAGCAGTGAATCGTCGGGACAGGGAAATCAGCCCCAGCATTTT. Translating it yields CASSESSGQGNQPQHF. The rearrangement joins TRBV25-1 to TRBJ1-5, with TRBD1 matching 9 bases. Germline trimming cut 1 base from V and 4 bases from J; bases unmatched to any gene: 5. In germline, CDR1 is MGHDK, CDR2 SYGVNS. This CDR3 is built from 16 residues.

The table lists this clonotype with many counts. The chain combines TRBV7-2 with TRBJ1-5, with D unresolved. From germline, CDR1 is SGHTA and CDR2 FQGNSA. V was trimmed by 2 bases and J by 0 bases, leaving 14 bases between them. The CDR3 has 17 residues. The CDR3 is CASSLFGSIYSNQPQHF. The CDR3 coding sequence is TGTGCCAGCAGCTTATTCGGGTCGATCTATAGCAATCAGCCCCAGCATTTT.

A single count supports this clonotype. This may be a read error: a much more frequent sequence differs by one nucleotide. The rearrangement uses TRBV20-1 and TRBJ2-5, with 10 bases matching TRBD2. The CDR3 loop spans 15 amino acids. Per germline, CDR1 DFQATT and CDR2 SNEGSKA (reference sequence). Written as DNA, the CDR3 is TGCACTGCATCAACCATAGCGGGAGGAAAAGAGACCCAGTACTTC. Translating gives CTASTIAGGKETQYF.

The chain is built from TRBV6-1 and TRBJ1-5; TRBD1 is a possible D gene (6 bases). CDR3 length equals 17 residues. V was trimmed by 2 bases and J by 1 base, leaving 15 bases between them. Per germline, CDR1 MNHNS and CDR2 SASEGT. CDR3 coding DNA: TGTGCCAGCAGTGAAAGGTGGGGGGGGCAGAGCAATCAGCCCCAGCATTTT. Translating it yields CASSERWGGQSNQPQHF.

This clonotype was recorded at least ten times. The CDR3 DNA reads as TGTGCCATCAGCACAGGGAGTGGAAACACCATATATTTT. Translated, it gives CAISTGSGNTIYF. The J gene is TRBJ1-3, the V gene TRBV10-3; maybe TRBD1 (6 bases). Germline CDR1 and CDR2: ENHRY and SYGVKD. CDR3 size: 13 residues. V shed 6 bases and J shed 3 bases, with 9 bases lying between them.

This clonotype was recorded a few times. The chain has TRBV29-1 and TRBJ1-5; D remains unclear. With 4 bases removed from V and 7 bases from J, the gap between germline ends came to 14 bases. The CDR3 contains 13 residues. Germline V gene sequence: CDR1 SQVTM, CDR2 ANQGSEA. CDR3 sequence (DNA): TGCAGCGTTGCCGGGTATGTGGACCAGCCCCAGCATTTT. Translating gives CSVAGYVDQPQHF.

This clonotype occurred many times. For the CDR3, the DNA is TGTGCCAGCAGCTTAGGAATTAGGCGGTTCTACGAGCAGTACTTC. The encoded protein is CASSLGIRRFYEQYF. V usage is TRBV11-2 and J usage is TRBJ2-7; the D is unclear. The CDR3 has 15 amino acids. Deletions cut 1 base from V and 3 bases from J, with 13 bases between. Germline assignment: CDR1 SGHAT and CDR2 FQNNGV.

This clonotype was picked up many times. This chain joins TRBV6-5 and TRBJ1-1; no clear D gene. CDR3 length equals 14 residues. Trimming stripped 0 bases from V and 4 bases from J, with 9 bases between. From germline, CDR1 is MNHEY and CDR2 SVGAGI. CDR3 nucleotides: TGTGCCAGCAGTTACTCGAAGCCGGCCACTGAAGCTTTCTTT. Translated: CASSYSKPATEAFF.

This rearrangement joins TRBV4-3 to TRBJ1-6, with D tentatively TRBD1 (5 bases). Germline assignment: CDR1 LGHNA and CDR2 YSLEER. The CDR3 is made up of 16 amino acids. Trimming shortened V by 2 bases and J by 10 bases, and 18 bases separated the two germline ends. The CDR3 loop reads CASSQLRGKVHSPLHF. CDR3 coding DNA: TGCGCCAGCAGCCAACTTAGGGGAAAGGTTCACTCACCCCTCCACTTT.

CDR3 sequence: CAISETQNTGELFF. DNA for the CDR3: TGTGCCATCAGTGAGACCCAAAACACCGGGGAGCTGTTTTTT. This chain uses TRBV10-3 with TRBJ2-2; no clear D. This CDR3 is built from 14 residues. In germline, CDR1 is ENHRY, CDR2 SYGVKD. V lost 2 bases to trimming and J lost 2 bases, with 6 bases between them.

This clonotype was detected ten times or more. CDR3 in DNA: TGTGCCAGCAGCCGGGGAATTGGGCAGCGCCGAAACATTCAGTACTTC. Translated: CASSRGIGQRRNIQYF. This chain joins TRBV7-8 and TRBJ2-4; D perhaps matches TRBD2 (5 bases). There are 16 residues in the CDR3. Trimming removed 5 bases at V and 6 bases at J, with 20 bases between. The germline gives CDR1 SGHVS, CDR2 FQNEAQ.